These T cell receptor beta chains were read from a single sample in a study of glioma-infiltrating T cells after dendritic cell vaccination. The repertoire was sequenced with immunoSEQ multiplex PCR; TCRdb's copy has only in-frame clones and lacks some. In the table there are approximately 100,000 clones, approximately 81% of which are singletons. The sequences come from blood, collected before dendritic cell vaccination. The receptors were sampled from a human donor with glioblastoma. The CDR3 runs from the conserved cysteine through the conserved F or W. Each record gives: D gene, J gene, clone size, V gene, CDR3 DNA, CDR3 protein. The D gene is left open where the match is weak. Not every row has a clone size; where given, it reads once, few, many or a size class.

TRBD2 | TRBJ2-7 | NA | TRBV9 | TGTGCCAGCAGCCCCACCTCTAGCGGAATCTCCTACGAGCAGTACTTC | CASSPTSSGISYEQYF
TRBD2 | TRBJ2-7 | NA | TRBV15 | TGTGCCACCAGCAGAGCTAGCGGGGGCGGGTACGAGCAGTACTTC | CATSRASGGGYEQYF
NA | TRBJ1-5 | NA | TRBV4-1 | TGCGCCAGCAGCCAAGATCGTCGGGGGGGTAAGCAGCCCCAGCATTTT | CASSQDRRGGKQPQHF
TRBD1 | TRBJ2-7 | NA | TRBV5-1 | TGCGCCAGCAGCCGAGGGACAGACTACGAGCAGTACTTC | CASSRGTDYEQYF
NA | TRBJ2-3 | NA | TRBV7-2 | TGTGCCAGCAGCCTGAGACTAGTTGCAGATACGCAGTATTTT | CASSLRLVADTQYF
NA | TRBJ1-2 | NA | TRBV20-1 | TGCAGTGCTCTAACAGTCTATGGCTACACCTTC | CSALTVYGYTF
NA | TRBJ2-7 | NA | TRBV18 | TGTGCCAGCTCACCACCGGTGACTTACGAGCAGTACTTC | CASSPPVTYEQYF
TRBD1 | TRBJ1-1 | NA | TRBV7-3 | TGTGCCAGCAGCTCCGGGACAGGGGGCACTGAAGCTTTCTTT | CASSSGTGGTEAFF
TRBD2 | TRBJ2-3 | NA | TRBV19 | TGTGCCAGTAGTCCTATAGCGGGAGATACAGATACGCAGTATTTT | CASSPIAGDTDTQYF
NA | TRBJ2-3 | NA | TRBV6-4 | TGTGCCAGCAGGGGGACTAGCACAGATACGCAGTATTTT | CASRGTSTDTQYF
TRBD1 | TRBJ2-5 | NA | TRBV19 | TGTGCCAGTAGTATGGACAGGGGGACCCAGTACTTC | CASSMDRGTQYF
TRBD2 | TRBJ2-3 | few | TRBV11-3 | TGTGCCAGCAGCGCCCGTGGTAGCGGGGTGAGCACAGATACGCAGTATTTT | CASSARGSGVSTDTQYF
NA | TRBJ1-4 | NA | TRBV29-1 | TGCAGCGTTGGGGAGGGGGGTGAAAAACTGTTTTTT | CSVGEGGEKLFF
NA | TRBJ1-2 | once | TRBV5-6 | TGTGCCAGCAGCTTTCGGGGTCATAACTATGGCTACACCTTC | CASSFRGHNYGYTF
NA | TRBJ1-1 | NA | TRBV28 | TGTGCCAGCAACCGCCCCCCGGGAGTTTGGAACACTGAAGCTTTCTTT | CASNRPPGVWNTEAFF
NA | TRBJ2-3 | NA | TRBV5-1 | TGCGCCAGCAGCTTGGTTTCGGCAGGGTTAGTGACGCAGTATTTT | CASSLVSAGLVTQYF
NA | TRBJ2-3 | NA | TRBV21-1 | TGTGCCAGCAGCAAATCGTCGGCAGGGGACGGGTTTACGCAGTATTTT | CASSKSSAGDGFTQYF
NA | TRBJ1-3 | NA | TRBV28 | TGTGCCAGCAGCCTCAGACAGGTCGGTGGAAACACCATATATTTT | CASSLRQVGGNTIYF
TRBD2 | TRBJ2-3 | NA | TRBV2 | TGTGCCAGCAGCTATAGCCTAGCGGATAACACAGATACGCAGTATTTT | CASSYSLADNTDTQYF
TRBD2 | TRBJ2-2 | NA | TRBV2 | TGTGCCAGTAAAAAACGGACTAGCGGGAGTTTGAACACCGGGGAGCTGTTTTTT | CASKKRTSGSLNTGELFF
TRBD1 | TRBJ2-1 | NA | TRBV10-3 | TGTGCCATCAGACCGGGACAGGGGGCCGAGGAGCAGTTCTTC | CAIRPGQGAEEQFF
NA | TRBJ1-1 | NA | TRBV7-3 | TGTGCCAGCAGTGCGGACAGGAACACTGAAGCTTTCTTT | CASSADRNTEAFF
NA | TRBJ1-1 | NA | TRBV30 | TGTGCCTGGAGTGGGCAGGGGAACACTGAAGCTTTCTTT | CAWSGQGNTEAFF